Below are 27 T cell receptor beta chains sequenced from a single sample in a study of blood T cell repertoires in COVID-19. Repertoires were generated with immunoSEQ multiplex PCR, while TCRdb's copy carries only in-frame clones and drops some. The sample lists 95,000 to 150,000 clones, nearly 90% occurring once. Specimen: peripheral blood. The receptors derive from a woman aged 55-69 years with COVID-19, enrolled during active disease.

The chain links TRBV5-6 to TRBJ2-2, with 7 bases aligning to TRBD1. V was clipped by 4 bases and J by 1 base; unmatched bases: 4. The CDR3 spans 15 residues. Per germline, CDR1 SGHDT and CDR2 YYEEEE. The CDR3 DNA is TGTGCCAGCAGCAGGGACAGACTGAACACCGGGGAGCTGTTTTTT. Translated: CASSRDRLNTGELFF.

The genes are TRBV27 and TRBJ1-2; tentatively, D is TRBD1 (5 bases). Trimming took off 7 bases at V and 8 bases at J, with 23 bases between the two ends. Germline CDR1 MNHEY, CDR2 SMNVEV (reference sequence). The CDR3 spans 15 residues. CDR3 residues: CASKFDPREIGGYTF. The CDR3 DNA is TGTGCCAGCAAATTCGATCCCAGGGAAATCGGAGGCTACACCTTC.

The chain joins TRBV18 to TRBJ1-5; D is uncertain. The CDR3 is 16 amino acids. Germline V CDR1 and CDR2: KGHSH, LQKENI. Between the trimmed V and J ends, which lost 1 base and 0 bases, there was a span of 10 bases. CDR3 sequence reads: CASSPLGSNSNQPQHF. Written as DNA, the CDR3 is TGTGCCAGCTCACCACTGGGCAGTAATAGCAATCAGCCCCAGCATTTT.

The chain is built from TRBV7-3 and TRBJ2-1, with D perhaps matching TRBD2 (6 bases). The CDR3 consists of 16 residues. Trimming stripped 1 base from V and 9 bases from J, with 19 bases between. Germline V CDR1 and CDR2: SGHTA, FQGTGA. The chain's CDR3 is CASSLSRDFLSGEQFF. CDR3 nucleotides: TGTGCCAGCAGCTTAAGCCGGGACTTCCTTAGTGGTGAGCAGTTCTTC.

The V call is TRBV7-6, the J call TRBJ1-5; D not certain. V was shortened by 8 bases and J by 3 bases, with 26 bases between the two germline ends. Germline lookup yields CDR1 SGHVS and CDR2 FNYEAQ. The CDR3 consists of 18 residues. The CDR3 nucleotides are TGTGCCAGCGGTAGGTCAACAGCTGGGCCGTCAAACAATCAGCCCCAGCATTTT. This translates into CASGRSTAGPSNNQPQHF.

The V call is TRBV19, the J call TRBJ2-7, with 8 bases identical to TRBD2. This CDR3 comprises 14 residues. In germline, CDR1 is LNHDA, CDR2 SQIVND (reference sequence). After removal of 3 bases from V and 4 bases from J, the junction contained 5 bases not matched to a gene. For the CDR3, the DNA is TGTGCCAGTAGTATGGCGGGACTAGGGTACGAGCAGTACTTC. It translates to CASSMAGLGYEQYF.

V usage is TRBV5-4 and J usage is TRBJ1-2; 7 bases are shared with TRBD1. Trimming at V came to 4 bases and at J to 3 bases, leaving 9 bases not matched to a gene. Germline V CDR1 and CDR2: SGHNT, YYREEE (reference sequence). There are 15 residues in the CDR3. The CDR3 loop reads CASSRTGVVDYGYTF. In DNA form, the CDR3 reads TGTGCCAGCAGCCGTACAGGGGTGGTTGACTATGGCTACACCTTC.

Turning to this clone: One end of the junction is discordant with germline, which a read error may explain. The chain has TRBV7-2 and TRBJ2-6; D gene unclear. Germline CDR1 is SGHTA and CDR2 is FQGNSA. The CDR3 consists of 16 residues. CDR3 in amino acids: CASNLASASGANVLTF. The CDR3 nucleotides are TGTGCCAGCAACTTAGCTTCCGCCTCCGGTGCCAACGTCCTGACTTTC.

This clone occurred once. The rearrangement uses TRBV12-3 or TRBV12-4 and TRBJ1-1; D is unresolved. This CDR3 has 13 amino acids. V was pared by 6 bases and J by 6 bases, with 14 bases between. The CDR3 nucleotides read TGTGCCAGCAGCGTACGTCGGCAGGCTGAAGCTTTCTTT. As protein: CASSVRRQAEAFF.

This chain uses TRBV15 with TRBJ1-2; D perhaps matches TRBD1 (6 bases). The CDR3 extends over 14 amino acids. The germline V and J ends were trimmed by 0 bases and 4 bases, with 9 bases remaining between them. Germline V gives CDR1 LNHNV, CDR2 YYDKDF (reference sequence). CDR3 bases: TGTGCCACCAGCAGAGATCAGGGGATCTATGGCTACACCTTC. Its protein is CATSRDQGIYGYTF. Full variable domain (rest looked up from reference TRBV15 and TRBJ1-2): DAMVIQNPRYQVTQFGKPVTLSCSQTLNHNVMYWYQQKSSQAPKLLFHYYDKDFNNEADTPDNFQSRRPNTSFCFLDIRSPGLGDTAMYLCATSRDQGIYGYTFGSGTRLTVV.

The genes are TRBV27 and TRBJ1-2; 9 bases match TRBD1. V shed 6 bases, J shed 2 bases, and the junction held 4 bases outside the gene matches. CDR3 length: 14 amino acids. Germline V gene sequence: CDR1 MNHEY, CDR2 SMNVEV (reference sequence). CDR3 sequence: CASRQTGGNYGYTF. CDR3 sequence (DNA): TGTGCCAGCAGACAGACAGGGGGAAACTATGGCTACACCTTC.

This rearrangement joins TRBV4-3 to TRBJ2-1, with 8 bases that match TRBD1. With V trimmed by 0 bases and J by 6 bases, 10 bases remained unmatched. This CDR3 comprises 17 residues. CDR1 LGHNA and CDR2 YSLEER come from the germline V gene. CDR3 sequence: CASSQDPGRTGTNEQFF. The CDR3 bases are TGCGCCAGCAGCCAAGACCCCGGTAGGACAGGGACCAATGAGCAGTTCTTC.

The chain employs TRBV7-9 and TRBJ2-2, with 7 bases that match TRBD2. Germline loops: CDR1 SEHNR, CDR2 FQNEAQ (reference sequence). Trimming at V came to 4 bases and at J to 13 bases, leaving 9 bases not matched to a gene. The CDR3 runs to 13 residues. The chain's CDR3 is CASSSSTSTALFF. CDR3 nucleotide sequence: TGTGCCAGCAGCTCCTCGACTAGCACCGCGCTGTTTTTT.

The gene calls are TRBV19 and TRBJ2-2; TRBD2 might be the D (5 bases). Trimming pared 3 bases from V and 2 bases from J, leaving 10 bases between. The CDR3 consists of 15 residues. CDR1 is LNHDA and CDR2 is SQIVND in the germline V gene (reference sequence). The CDR3 DNA follows: TGTGCCAGTAGTATTCCGGGAATTAACACCGGGGAGCTGTTTTTT. Amino acid sequence: CASSIPGINTGELFF.

The chain has TRBV27 and TRBJ1-1, with D maybe TRBD1 (6 bases). Germline V gives CDR1 MNHEY, CDR2 SMNVEV (reference sequence). The CDR3 runs 16 residues. V lost 2 bases, J lost 9 bases, and 22 bases lay in between. The DNA of the CDR3 is TGTGCCAGCAGTTTAATGGCTTTACAGGGCTTGGGCCAAGCTTTCTTT. It is translated as CASSLMALQGLGQAFF.

J is TRBJ1-2 and V is TRBV19; D is uncertain. CDR1 and CDR2 (germline): LNHDA, SQIVND (reference sequence). The CDR3 has 14 residues. V shed 4 bases and J shed 4 bases, with 13 bases lying between them. The CDR3 nucleotides read TGTGCCAGTAGTAGGGCCGGTACCGGCTATGGCTACACCTTC. This gives the protein CASSRAGTGYGYTF.

This chain links TRBV19 with TRBJ2-7, with D maybe TRBD1 (6 bases). The CDR3 runs to 15 residues. The V end was cut by 3 bases, the J end by 4 bases, with 16 bases between. From germline, CDR1 is LNHDA and CDR2 SQIVND (reference sequence). The CDR3 nucleotides are TGTGCCAGTAGTATGGTAATCTGGGGGCCTTACGAGCAGTACTTC. It yields the protein CASSMVIWGPYEQYF.

The gene calls are TRBV6-6 and TRBJ1-4; D possibly corresponds to TRBD1 (6 bases). The CDR3 totals 15 residues. V lost 8 bases to trimming and J lost 2 bases, with 15 bases between them. Germline CDR1 is MNHNY and CDR2 is SVGAGI (reference sequence). This CDR3 is CASVGTTGTNEKLFF. The CDR3 DNA reads as TGTGCCAGCGTGGGGACAACCGGCACTAATGAAAAACTGTTTTTT.

This clone showed up just a few times. V and J are TRBV9 and TRBJ1-1; the D is unclear. Trimming stripped 3 bases from V and 3 bases from J, with 24 bases between. The CDR3 length is 18 residues. Per the germline V gene, CDR1 is SGDLS and CDR2 is YYNGEE. CDR3 amino acids: CASSAQIGSRRLHTEAFF. CDR3 coding DNA: TGTGCCAGCAGCGCCCAAATCGGGTCCCGAAGATTACACACTGAAGCTTTCTTT.

The V call is TRBV25-1, the J call TRBJ1-4; the D is unclear. This CDR3 has 14 amino acids. The V end was cut by 6 bases, the J end by 8 bases, with 16 bases between. CDR1 is MGHDK, CDR2 SYGVNS, per germline. The CDR3 DNA follows: TGTGCCAGCAGCGACCCACGGGGTGGGGAAAAACTGTTTTTT. It translates to CASSDPRGGEKLFF.

The chain carries TRBV27 and TRBJ2-5; 7 bases map to TRBD1. The CDR3 is made up of 13 amino acids. Germline CDR1 MNHEY, CDR2 SMNVEV (reference sequence). Trimming cost V 6 bases and J 5 bases; bases outside gene matches: 6. CDR3 DNA: TGTGCCAGCAGCTCGATACAGGGGGAGACCCAGTACTTC. Its translation is CASSSIQGETQYF.

The chain couples TRBV15 to TRBJ1-2; possible D gene TRBD1, 6 bases. This CDR3 spans 18 amino acids. Germline CDR1 reads LNHNV; CDR2 reads YYDKDF (reference sequence). V lost 0 bases to trimming and J lost 3 bases, with 20 bases between them. The CDR3 nucleotides read TGTGCCACCAGCAGAGATATTGCAGGGGCCGCTTACGACTATGGCTACACCTTC. This translates into CATSRDIAGAAYDYGYTF. Together with reference TRBV15 and TRBJ1-2, the CDR3 gives the full variable domain: DAMVIQNPRYQVTQFGKPVTLSCSQTLNHNVMYWYQQKSSQAPKLLFHYYDKDFNNEADTPDNFQSRRPNTSFCFLDIRSPGLGDTAMYLCATSRDIAGAAYDYGYTFGSGTRLTVV.

This sequence joins TRBV27 and TRBJ1-3; 7 nucleotides match TRBD1. The CDR3 totals 15 residues. The germline V gene encodes CDR1 MNHEY and CDR2 SMNVEV (reference sequence). V was clipped by 6 bases and J by 1 base; unmatched bases: 6. The CDR3 reads CASSVTGSSGNTIYF. As DNA, the CDR3 is TGTGCCAGCAGCGTGACAGGGTCTTCTGGAAACACCATATATTTT.

The chain is built from TRBV5-5 and TRBJ1-2, with D possibly matching TRBD1 (5 bases). Per the germline V gene, CDR1 is SGHKS and CDR2 is YYEKEE (reference sequence). Trimming pared 4 bases from V and 8 bases from J, leaving 27 bases between. The CDR3 consists of 17 residues. The CDR3 region has the DNA TGTGCCAGCAGCCTCCACGTGGGTACAGGCCCGATCTACGGCTACACCTTC. Translated, it gives CASSLHVGTGPIYGYTF.

J is TRBJ2-5 and V is TRBV7-2; D remains ambiguous. The V and J ends lost 3 bases and 2 bases respectively, with 10 bases between them. Germline CDR1 is SGHTA and CDR2 is FQGNSA. The CDR3 has 14 residues. The CDR3 spells CASSFYQVQETQYF. CDR3 coding DNA: TGTGCCAGCAGCTTTTATCAGGTTCAAGAGACCCAGTACTTC.

The genes are TRBV7-2 and TRBJ2-7, with 8 bases that match TRBD2. CDR3 size: 17 residues. In germline, CDR1 is SGHTA, CDR2 FQGNSA. Germline trimming cut 4 bases from V and 2 bases from J; bases unmatched to any gene: 13. CDR3 DNA: TGTGCCAGCAGCTCAAATTTCAAACGCGGGGGGACCTACGAGCAGTACTTC. Protein sequence: CASSSNFKRGGTYEQYF.

The chain carries TRBV4-3 and TRBJ2-7; 8 bases match TRBD1. Trimming took 1 base from V and 2 from J; bases not matched to a gene: 10. The CDR3 spans 17 residues. Germline V gene data show CDR1 as LGHNA and CDR2 as YSLEER. The CDR3 nucleotides are TGCGCCAGCAGCCAAGCAAGTGGAGGGACAGGTGCCTACGAGCAGTACTTC. Protein product: CASSQASGGTGAYEQYF.